This T cell receptor beta chain originates from a study of OX40 agonist ivuxolimab in advanced cancers. Study-wide results and limits: It was also the case that some nonresponders had low normalized T-cell clonal expansion. Expanded clones belonging to CD8+ T cells outnumbered, on average, those of CD4+.

The CDR3 covers 17 residues. CDR1 and CDR2 from the germline V gene are SGHNT and YYREEE (reference sequence). Between the trimmed V and J ends, which lost 4 bases and 0 bases, there was a span of 16 bases. Prior autoimmune disease or systemic immunosuppression barred patients. A note on this clone: Its antigen is currently unknown.

Profiling relied on immunoSEQ multiplex PCR, and the TCRdb table lists in-frame clones only, not all of them. Among 130,000 or so clones listed, around nine tenths were seen once. The TCR comes from an adult with an advanced solid tumor such as melanoma, head and neck, liver or kidney cancer. V usage is TRBV5-4 and J usage is TRBJ1-4, with D possibly being TRBD1 (5 bases). Here the sequenced sample was CD4+ or CD8+ T cells sorted from blood, taken in a trial of the OX40 agonist ivuxolimab. In nucleotides, the CDR3 is TGTGCCAGCAGCCCATCGGGGGGAGCCGCAACTAATGAAAAACTGTTTTTT. It translates to CASSPSGGAATNEKLFF.